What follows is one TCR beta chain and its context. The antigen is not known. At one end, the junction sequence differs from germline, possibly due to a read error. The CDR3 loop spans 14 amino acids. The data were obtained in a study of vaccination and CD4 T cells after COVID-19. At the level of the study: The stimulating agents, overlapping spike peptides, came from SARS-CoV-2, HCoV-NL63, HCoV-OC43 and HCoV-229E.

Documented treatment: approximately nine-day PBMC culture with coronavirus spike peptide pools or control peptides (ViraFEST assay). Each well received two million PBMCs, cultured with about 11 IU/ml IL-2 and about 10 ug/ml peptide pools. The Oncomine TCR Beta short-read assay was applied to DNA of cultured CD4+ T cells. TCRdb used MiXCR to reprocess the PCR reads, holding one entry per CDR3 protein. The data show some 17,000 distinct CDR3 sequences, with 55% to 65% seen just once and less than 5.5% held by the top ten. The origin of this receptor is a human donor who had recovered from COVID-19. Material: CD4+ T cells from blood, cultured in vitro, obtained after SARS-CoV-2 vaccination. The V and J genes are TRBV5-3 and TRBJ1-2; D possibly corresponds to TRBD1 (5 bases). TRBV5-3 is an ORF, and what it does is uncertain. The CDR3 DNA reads TGTGCCAGAAGCTTGTTTACCGGACACTCCCTCCCCTCCTTC. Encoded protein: CARSLFTGHSLPSF.